This TCR beta chain was observed in a study of PD-1 blockade in classical Hodgkin lymphoma. Findings of the study overall: Significant TCR diversity gains by C4D1 occurred in CD4+ but not CD8+ cells. Any patient who commenced nivolumab under 1 year after ASCT was excluded. Reported baseline diversity: healthy donors highest, relapsed/refractory patients lowest.

In every patient, relapse followed autologous stem cell transplantation, while exposure to brentuximab vedotin differed. Here immunoSEQ multiplex PCR was the method, and the copy in TCRdb shows in-frame clones only, minus some. The sample has approximately 6,700 clones, roughly 81% seen once. Comments on this clone: Its antigen is unknown.

CDR3 size: 22 residues. The germline gives CDR1 WNHNN, CDR2 SYGVQD (reference sequence). V was cut by 7 bases and J by 7 bases, with 41 bases left in between. The TCR was taken from a human donor with classical Hodgkin lymphoma. The chain has TRBV10-1 and TRBJ2-1; D assignment may be TRBD1 or TRBD2 (10 bases each). The source material was peripheral blood mononuclear cells (PBMCs), sampled at baseline. CDR3 protein: CASMNGTGVGLTSGKLVNEQFF. CDR3 in DNA: TGCGCCAGCATGAACGGGACAGGGGTGGGTCTTACTAGCGGGAAATTGGTGAATGAGCAGTTCTTC.